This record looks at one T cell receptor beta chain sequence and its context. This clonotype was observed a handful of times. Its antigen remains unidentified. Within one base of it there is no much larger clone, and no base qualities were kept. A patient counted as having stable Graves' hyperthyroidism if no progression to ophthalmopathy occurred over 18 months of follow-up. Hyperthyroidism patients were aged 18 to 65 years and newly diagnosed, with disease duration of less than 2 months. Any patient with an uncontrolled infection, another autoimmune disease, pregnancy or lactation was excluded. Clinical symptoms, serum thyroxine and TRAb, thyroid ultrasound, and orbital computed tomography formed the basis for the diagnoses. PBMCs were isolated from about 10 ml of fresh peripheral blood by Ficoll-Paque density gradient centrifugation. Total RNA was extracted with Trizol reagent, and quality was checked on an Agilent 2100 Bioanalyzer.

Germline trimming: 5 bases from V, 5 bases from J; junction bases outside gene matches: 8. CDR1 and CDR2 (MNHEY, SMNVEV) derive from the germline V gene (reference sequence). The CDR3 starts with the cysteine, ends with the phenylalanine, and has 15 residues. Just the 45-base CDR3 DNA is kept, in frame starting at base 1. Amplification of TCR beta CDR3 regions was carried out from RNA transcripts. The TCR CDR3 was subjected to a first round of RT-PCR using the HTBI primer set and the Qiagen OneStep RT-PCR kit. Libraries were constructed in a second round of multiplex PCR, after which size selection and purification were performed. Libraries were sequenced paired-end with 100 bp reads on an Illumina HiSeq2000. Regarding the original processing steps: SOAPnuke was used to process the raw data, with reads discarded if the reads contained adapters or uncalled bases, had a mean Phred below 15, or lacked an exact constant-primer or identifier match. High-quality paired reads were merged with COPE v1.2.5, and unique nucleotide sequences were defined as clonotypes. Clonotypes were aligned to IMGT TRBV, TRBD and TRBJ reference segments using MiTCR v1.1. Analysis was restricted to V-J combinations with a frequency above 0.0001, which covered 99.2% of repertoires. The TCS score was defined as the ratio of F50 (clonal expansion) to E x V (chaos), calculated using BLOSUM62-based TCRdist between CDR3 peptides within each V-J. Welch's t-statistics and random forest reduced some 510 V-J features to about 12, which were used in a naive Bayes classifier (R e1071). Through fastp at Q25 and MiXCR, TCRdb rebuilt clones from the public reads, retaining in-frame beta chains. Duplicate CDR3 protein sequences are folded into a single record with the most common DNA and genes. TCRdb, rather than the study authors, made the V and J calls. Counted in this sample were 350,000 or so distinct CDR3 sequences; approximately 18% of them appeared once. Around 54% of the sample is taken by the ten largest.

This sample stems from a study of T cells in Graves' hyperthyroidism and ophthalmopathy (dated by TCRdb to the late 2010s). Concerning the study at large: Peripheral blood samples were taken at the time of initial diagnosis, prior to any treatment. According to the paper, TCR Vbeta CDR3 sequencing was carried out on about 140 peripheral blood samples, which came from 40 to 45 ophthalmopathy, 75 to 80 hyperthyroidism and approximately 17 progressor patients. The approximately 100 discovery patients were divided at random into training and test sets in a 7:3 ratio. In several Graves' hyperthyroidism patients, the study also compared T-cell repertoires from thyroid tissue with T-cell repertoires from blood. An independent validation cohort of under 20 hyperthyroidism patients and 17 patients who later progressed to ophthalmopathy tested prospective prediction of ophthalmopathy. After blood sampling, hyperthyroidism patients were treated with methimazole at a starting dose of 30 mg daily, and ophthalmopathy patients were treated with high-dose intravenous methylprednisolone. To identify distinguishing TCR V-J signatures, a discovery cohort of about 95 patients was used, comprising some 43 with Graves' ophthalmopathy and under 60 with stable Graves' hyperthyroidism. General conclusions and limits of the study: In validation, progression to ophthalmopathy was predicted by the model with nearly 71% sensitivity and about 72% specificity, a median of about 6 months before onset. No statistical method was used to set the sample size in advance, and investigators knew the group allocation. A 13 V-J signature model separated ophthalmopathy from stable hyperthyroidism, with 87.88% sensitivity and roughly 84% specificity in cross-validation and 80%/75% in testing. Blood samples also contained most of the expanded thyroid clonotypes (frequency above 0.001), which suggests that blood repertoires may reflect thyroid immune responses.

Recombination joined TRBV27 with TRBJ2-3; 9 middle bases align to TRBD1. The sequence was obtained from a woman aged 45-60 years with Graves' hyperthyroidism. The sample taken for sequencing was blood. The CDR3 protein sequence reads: CASSLYRGQGDTQYF. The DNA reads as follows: TGTGCCAGCAGTCTCTACAGGGGGCAAGGAGATACGCAGTATTTT.